The rows below give T cell receptor beta chains drawn from one sample of a study of PD-1 blockade in classical Hodgkin lymphoma. TCRdb's table, derived via immunoSEQ multiplex PCR, lists solely in-frame clones and lacks some. The data show about 11,000 clones, approximately 80% seen once. Sequencing was performed on peripheral blood mononuclear cells (PBMCs), taken before the second cycle of nivolumab. The receptors were gathered from a human donor with classical Hodgkin lymphoma. Each CDR3 is given with its conserved first and last residue. The order of the fields is D gene, V gene, clone size, J gene, CDR3 DNA, CDR3 protein. The D gene is left open where the match is weak. Some rows have no size entry. The others give once, few or many, or a class for an expanded clone.

>-|TRBV5-4|-|TRBJ1-4
TGTGCCAGCAGCCAAGAAATACGGGGGCAGGATGAAAAACTGTTTTTT
CASSQEIRGQDEKLFF
>-|TRBV10-3|-|TRBJ2-7
TGTGCCACCATGACCAGGGAATCCTACGAGCAGTACTTC
CATMTRESYEQYF
>-|TRBV7-2|-|TRBJ2-2
TGTGCCAGCAGCTTAGTTAAGGCCGGGGAGCTGTTTTTT
CASSLVKAGELFF
>-|TRBV5-1|-|TRBJ1-2
TGCGCCAGCAGCCCCGGGGGTCGGGAAAATAACGGCTACACCTTC
CASSPGGRENNGYTF
>-|TRBV10-3|once|TRBJ2-7
TGTGCCTCCCGGAAGGGTGGGGGGGCCGGCGAGCAGTACTTC
CASRKGGGAGEQYF
>-|TRBV7-8|-|TRBJ2-7
TGTGCCAGCAGCTTAGCCCCTGTCCGGGGGACAACCTACGAGCAGTACTTC
CASSLAPVRGTTYEQYF
>-|TRBV19|-|TRBJ2-2
TGTGCCAGTAGCGGGTGGGGGCTGTTTTTT
CASSGWGLFF
>-|TRBV27|-|TRBJ2-2
TGTGCCAGCACCCTCGCGGGCACCGGGGAGCTGTTTTTT
CASTLAGTGELFF
>-|TRBV7-9|-|TRBJ1-2
TGTGCCAGCAGCTCATCGACAGGAATAATCTATGGCTACACCTTC
CASSSSTGIIYGYTF
>-|TRBV11-2|-|TRBJ2-5
TGTGCCAGCAGCGATTCCCCGCAGGTCTTGGAGACCCAGTACTTC
CASSDSPQVLETQYF
>-|TRBV27|few|TRBJ2-5
TGTGCCAGCGGCGTGAAAGAGACCCAGTACTTC
CASGVKETQYF
>-|TRBV5-1|-|TRBJ2-3
TGCGCCAGCAGCCTAGGACAACCCACAGATACGCAGTATTTT
CASSLGQPTDTQYF
>-|TRBV20-1|-|TRBJ1-1
TGCAGTGCACCAAGGACGGGGGGGACTTTCTTT
CSAPRTGGTFF
>TRBD2|TRBV9|-|TRBJ2-5
TGTGCCAGCAGCCCCGGGGGGGGGTTGGAGACCCAGTACTTC
CASSPGGGLETQYF
>-|TRBV29-1|-|TRBJ1-2
TGCAGCGTTGTATCCTCGGACAGTCAGGGCTATGGCTACACCTTC
CSVVSSDSQGYGYTF
>-|TRBV9|-|TRBJ1-6
TGTGCCAGCAGCGGATCAAATTCACCCCTCCACTTT
CASSGSNSPLHF
>-|TRBV7-6|once|TRBJ2-5
TGTGCCAGCAGCTTAAGACAGCGTCTAGAGACCCAGTACTTC
CASSLRQRLETQYF
>TRBD1|TRBV6-1|once|TRBJ2-7
TGTGCCAGCAGTGAAGCCTGGACAGGGGGCACCTACGAGCAGTACTTC
CASSEAWTGGTYEQYF
>-|TRBV6-6|-|TRBJ2-7
TGTGCCAGCAGTTACGGGGCGGGGTACGAGCAGTACTTC
CASSYGAGYEQYF
>-|TRBV6-4|-|TRBJ2-1
TGTGCCAGCAGTGACAGGGTAGAAGTGGGTGAGCAGTTCTTC
CASSDRVEVGEQFF
>TRBD1|TRBV7-9|-|TRBJ2-1
TGTGCCAGCAGCCCTAGTCGGACAGGGGGCAATGAGCAGTTCTTC
CASSPSRTGGNEQFF
>-|TRBV5-5|-|TRBJ2-7
TGTGCCAGCCGGGAACTCGACGAGCAGTACTTC
CASRELDEQYF
>-|TRBV6-1|-|TRBJ1-3
TGTGCCAGCGACTTGCAGCCTGGAAACACCATATATTTT
CASDLQPGNTIYF
>-|TRBV7-9|-|TRBJ2-7
TGTGCCAGCAGCCCGCAGGGGCCAGTTATAGAGCAGTACTTC
CASSPQGPVIEQYF
>TRBD1|TRBV10-3|-|TRBJ2-7
TGTGCCATCAGTGAGGTCGGACAGGGAGTTCCCGAGCAGTACTTC
CAISEVGQGVPEQYF
>TRBD2|TRBV5-1|-|TRBJ2-3
TGCGCCAGCAGCAGGCTAGCGGGCCTCACAGATACGCAGTATTTT
CASSRLAGLTDTQYF
>-|TRBV2|-|TRBJ2-2
TGTGCCAGCAGCCGGTCAGGGAACACCGGGGAGCTGTTTTTT
CASSRSGNTGELFF
>-|TRBV23-1|medium-sized|TRBJ2-7
TGCGCCAGCCAGGCGCTTGACGAGCAGTACTTC
CASQALDEQYF
>TRBD1|TRBV10-1|-|TRBJ1-1
TGCGCCAGCAGTGAGGGAAGGGGGCTTACTGAAGCTTTCTTT
CASSEGRGLTEAFF
>-|TRBV2|-|TRBJ1-1
TGTGCCAGCCCAGCGAACACTGAAGCTTTCTTT
CASPANTEAFF
>-|TRBV7-9|-|TRBJ2-7
TGTGCCAGCAGCCCGCGCACGGCGCCCTACGAGCAGTACTTC
CASSPRTAPYEQYF
>-|TRBV25-1|-|TRBJ2-7
TGTGCCAGCAGTGAATGGAAGGGGACTGGGGAGCAGTACTTC
CASSEWKGTGEQYF
>-|TRBV4-2|-|TRBJ1-3
TGTGCCAGCAGCCAAGAAGGCGGACCTTCTGGAAACACCATATATTTT
CASSQEGGPSGNTIYF
>-|TRBV5-1|-|TRBJ2-5
TGCGCCAGCGCCCGGGGGCGGGGAAACGGGGGAGAGACCCAGTACTTC
CASARGRGNGGETQYF
>-|TRBV27|few|TRBJ2-1
TGTGCCGTAATGGGGCTCTACAATGAGCAGTTCTTC
CAVMGLYNEQFF
>-|TRBV7-9|-|TRBJ1-5
TGTGCCAGCAGCCTCCAGTGGGAGCCCCAGCATTTT
CASSLQWEPQHF
>-|TRBV7-6|-|TRBJ1-5
TGTGCCAGCAGTCAGTTTACGGGCAATCAGCCCCAGCATTTT
CASSQFTGNQPQHF
>TRBD2|TRBV5-1|-|TRBJ2-3
TGCGCCAGCAGCAACCGGGAAGCGGGAGTCACAGATACGCAGTATTTT
CASSNREAGVTDTQYF
>-|TRBV28|-|TRBJ2-7
TGTGCCAGCACCGAAAGCATTTCGGGAAACGAGCAGTACTTC
CASTESISGNEQYF
>-|TRBV27|once|TRBJ2-5
TGTGCCAGCAGTTTATCGACGAGGGCTCAAGAGACCCAGTACTTC
CASSLSTRAQETQYF
>TRBD1|TRBV9|-|TRBJ2-2
TGTGCCAGCAGGTGGACAGGGGTGGCCGGGGAGCTGTTTTTT
CASRWTGVAGELFF
>-|TRBV30|once|TRBJ1-2
TGTGCCTGGAGTCACACACGGGAGGGCTACACCTTC
CAWSHTREGYTF
>TRBD2|TRBV5-1|-|TRBJ2-3
TGCGCCAGCACCCAGGGACTAGCGAGTAGCACAGATACGCAGTATTTT
CASTQGLASSTDTQYF
>-|TRBV9|-|TRBJ2-1
TGTGCCAGCAGCGCCGTAGGGGGTGAGCAGTTCTTC
CASSAVGGEQFF
>-|TRBV5-5|-|TRBJ1-5
TGTGCCAGCAGCTTGGCGGACAGTAGCAATCAGCCCCAGCATTTT
CASSLADSSNQPQHF
>TRBD1|TRBV11-2|-|TRBJ1-6
TGTGCCAGCAGCCGGACAGGAAGCTCCTATAATTCACCCCTCCACTTT
CASSRTGSSYNSPLHF
>-|TRBV30|-|TRBJ2-6
TGTGCCTGGAGTGTAGCTGGGGGCGGTGGGGCCAACGTCCTGACTTTC
CAWSVAGGGGANVLTF
>-|TRBV4-1|-|TRBJ2-7
TGCGCCAGCAGCCAGGCTAAGGGCTACGAGCAGTACTTC
CASSQAKGYEQYF
>TRBD2|TRBV28|-|TRBJ2-3
TGTGCCAGCAGTTCTCCCTTCGGACTAGCGGACTCAGATACGCAGTATTTT
CASSSPFGLADSDTQYF
>-|TRBV7-9|-|TRBJ2-1
TGTGCCAGCAGCCCCGGGGGATACAATGAGCAGTTCTTC
CASSPGGYNEQFF
>-|TRBV18|-|TRBJ2-7
TGTGCCAGCTCACCACCTACGGACTCCTACGAGCAGTACTTC
CASSPPTDSYEQYF
>TRBD1|TRBV5-1|-|TRBJ2-2
TGCGCCAGCAGACGTTCCGGGACAGGGAACACCGGGGAGCTGTTTTTT
CASRRSGTGNTGELFF
>TRBD1|TRBV7-2|-|TRBJ1-5
TGTGCCAGCAGCTTAGGGACAGGGGGCTTTCAGCCCCAGCATTTT
CASSLGTGGFQPQHF
>TRBD2|TRBV7-2|-|TRBJ2-7
TGTGCCAGCAGCTTCGGGGGGGTCTCCTACGAGCGGTACTTC
CASSFGGVSYERYF
>-|TRBV6-1|once|TRBJ2-3
TGTGCCAGCAACCCTCGGGGGCCGAGCACAGATACGCAGTATTTT
CASNPRGPSTDTQYF
>-|TRBV5-1|-|TRBJ1-3
TGCGCCAGCCAAACCGGGACTGGGGGAAACACCATATATTTT
CASQTGTGGNTIYF
>TRBD2|TRBV5-4|once|TRBJ2-4
TGTGCCAGCAGCTTCCCTAGCGGGGCCAAAAACATTCAGTACTTC
CASSFPSGAKNIQYF
>TRBD2|TRBV19|-|TRBJ2-1
TGTGCCAGTAGTCTACTGGCGGGAGCATACAATGAGCAGTTCTTC
CASSLLAGAYNEQFF